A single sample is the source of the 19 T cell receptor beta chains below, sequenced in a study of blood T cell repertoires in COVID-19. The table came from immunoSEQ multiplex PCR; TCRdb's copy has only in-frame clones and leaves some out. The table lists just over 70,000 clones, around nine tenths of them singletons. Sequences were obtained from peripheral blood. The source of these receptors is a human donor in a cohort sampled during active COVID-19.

CDR3 sequence: CATSRDPGQGTDTQYF. The CDR3, as DNA: TGTGCCACCAGCAGAGATCCGGGACAGGGCACAGATACGCAGTATTTT. The chain couples TRBV15 to TRBJ2-3, with TRBD1 matching over 8 bases. V was pared by 0 bases and J by 1 base, with 3 bases of the junction left unmatched. Per the germline V gene, CDR1 is LNHNV and CDR2 is YYDKDF (reference sequence). This CDR3 region has 16 residues.

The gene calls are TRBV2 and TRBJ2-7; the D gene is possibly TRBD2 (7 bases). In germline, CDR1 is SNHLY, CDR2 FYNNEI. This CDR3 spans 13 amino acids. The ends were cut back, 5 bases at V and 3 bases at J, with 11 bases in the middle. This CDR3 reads CASSTGTNYEQYF. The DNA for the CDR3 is TGTGCCAGCAGTACAGGGACTAACTACGAGCAGTACTTC.

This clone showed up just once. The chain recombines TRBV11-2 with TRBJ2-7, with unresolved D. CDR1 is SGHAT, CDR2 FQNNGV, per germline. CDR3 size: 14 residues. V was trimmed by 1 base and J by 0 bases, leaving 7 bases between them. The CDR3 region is CASSLGGISYEQYF. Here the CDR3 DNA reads TGTGCCAGCAGCTTAGGCGGCATCTCCTACGAGCAGTACTTC.

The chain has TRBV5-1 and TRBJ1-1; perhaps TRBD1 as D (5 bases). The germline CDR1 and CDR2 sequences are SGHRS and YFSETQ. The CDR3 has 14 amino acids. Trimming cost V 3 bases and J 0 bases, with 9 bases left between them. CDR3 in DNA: TGCGCCAGCAGCTCCTCAGGGTTGAACACTGAAGCTTTCTTT. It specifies CASSSSGLNTEAFF.

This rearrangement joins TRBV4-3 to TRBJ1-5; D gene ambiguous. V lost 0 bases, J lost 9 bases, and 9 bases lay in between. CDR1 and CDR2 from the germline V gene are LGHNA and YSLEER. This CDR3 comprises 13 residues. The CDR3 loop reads CASSQDRRAPQHF. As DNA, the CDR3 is TGCGCCAGCAGCCAAGATCGAAGAGCGCCCCAGCATTTT.

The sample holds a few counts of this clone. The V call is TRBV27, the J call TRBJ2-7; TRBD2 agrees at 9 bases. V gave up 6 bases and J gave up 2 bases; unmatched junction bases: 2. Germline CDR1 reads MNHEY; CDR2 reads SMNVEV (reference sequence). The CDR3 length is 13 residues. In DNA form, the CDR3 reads TGTGCCAGCAGCATAGCGGGGGCCTACGAGCAGTACTTC. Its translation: CASSIAGAYEQYF.

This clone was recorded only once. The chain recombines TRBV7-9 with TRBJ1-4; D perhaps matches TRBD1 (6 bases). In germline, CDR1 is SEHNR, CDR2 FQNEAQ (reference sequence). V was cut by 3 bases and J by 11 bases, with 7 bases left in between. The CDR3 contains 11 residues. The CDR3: CASSFQGKLFF. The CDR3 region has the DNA TGTGCCAGCAGCTTCCAGGGGAAACTGTTTTTT.

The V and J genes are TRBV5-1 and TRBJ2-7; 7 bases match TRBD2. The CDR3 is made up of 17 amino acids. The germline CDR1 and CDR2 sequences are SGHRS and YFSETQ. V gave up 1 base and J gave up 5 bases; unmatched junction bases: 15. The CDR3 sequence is CASSLRGLGGVTHEQYF. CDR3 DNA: TGCGCCAGCAGCTTGCGGGGACTTGGGGGGGTGACACACGAGCAGTACTTC.

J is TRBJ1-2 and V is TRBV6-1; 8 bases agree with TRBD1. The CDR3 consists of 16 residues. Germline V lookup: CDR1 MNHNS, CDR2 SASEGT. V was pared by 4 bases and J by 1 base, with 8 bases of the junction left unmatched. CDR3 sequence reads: CASSGRDRLFNYGYTF. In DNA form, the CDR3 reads TGTGCCAGCAGTGGCCGGGACAGGCTTTTTAACTATGGCTACACCTTC.

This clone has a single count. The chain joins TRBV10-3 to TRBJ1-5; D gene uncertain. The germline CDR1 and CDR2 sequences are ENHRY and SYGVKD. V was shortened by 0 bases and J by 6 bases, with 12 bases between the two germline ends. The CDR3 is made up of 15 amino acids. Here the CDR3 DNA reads TGTGCCATCAGTGAGTCTGGAGGGTTGGGTCAGCCCCAGCATTTT. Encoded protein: CAISESGGLGQPQHF.

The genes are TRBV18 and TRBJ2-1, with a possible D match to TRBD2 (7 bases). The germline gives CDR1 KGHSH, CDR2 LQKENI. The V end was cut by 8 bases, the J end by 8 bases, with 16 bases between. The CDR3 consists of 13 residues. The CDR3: CASTQGGDYEQFF. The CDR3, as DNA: TGTGCCAGCACCCAAGGGGGGGACTATGAGCAGTTCTTC.

The CDR3 DNA reads TGTGCCAGCAGCTTATACTCTGGGACTAGCGGGGAAGTACAAGAGACCCAGTACTTC. Its protein is CASSLYSGTSGEVQETQYF. J is TRBJ2-5 and V is TRBV7-6; 13 bases fit TRBD2. In germline, CDR1 is SGHVS, CDR2 FNYEAQ. V shed 2 bases and J 2 bases; nucleotides not matched to a gene: 11. This CDR3 spans 19 amino acids.

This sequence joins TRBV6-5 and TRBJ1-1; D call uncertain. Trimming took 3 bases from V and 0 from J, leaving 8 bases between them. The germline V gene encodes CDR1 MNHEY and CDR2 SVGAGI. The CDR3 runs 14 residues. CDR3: CASSYDTLNTEAFF. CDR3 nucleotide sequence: TGTGCCAGCAGTTATGACACCCTGAACACTGAAGCTTTCTTT.

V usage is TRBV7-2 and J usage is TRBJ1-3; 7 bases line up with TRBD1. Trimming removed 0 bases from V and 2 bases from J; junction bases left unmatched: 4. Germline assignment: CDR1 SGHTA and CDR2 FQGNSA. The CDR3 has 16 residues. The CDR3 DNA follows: TGTGCCAGCAGCTTAGCGGGACAGACGACTGGAAACACCATATATTTT. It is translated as CASSLAGQTTGNTIYF.

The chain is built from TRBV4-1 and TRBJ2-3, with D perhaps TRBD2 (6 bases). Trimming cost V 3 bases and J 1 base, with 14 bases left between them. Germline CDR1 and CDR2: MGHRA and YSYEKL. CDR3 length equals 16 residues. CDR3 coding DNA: TGCGCCAGCAGCCATGATGGGGGACTCCGCACAGATACGCAGTATTTT. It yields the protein CASSHDGGLRTDTQYF.

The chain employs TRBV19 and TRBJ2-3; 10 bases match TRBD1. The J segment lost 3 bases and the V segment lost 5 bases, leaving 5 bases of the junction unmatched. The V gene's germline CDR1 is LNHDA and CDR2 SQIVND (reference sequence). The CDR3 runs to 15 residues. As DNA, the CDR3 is TGTGCCAGTAGTCTCCGGACAGGGGGTACAGATACGCAGTATTTT. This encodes CASSLRTGGTDTQYF.

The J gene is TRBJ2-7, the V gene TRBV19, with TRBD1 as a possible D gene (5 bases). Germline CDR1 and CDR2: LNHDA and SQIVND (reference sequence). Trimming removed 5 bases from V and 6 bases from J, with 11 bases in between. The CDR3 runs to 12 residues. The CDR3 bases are TGTGCCAGTAGTCCAGGGCTAGGCGAGCAGTACTTC. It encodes CASSPGLGEQYF.

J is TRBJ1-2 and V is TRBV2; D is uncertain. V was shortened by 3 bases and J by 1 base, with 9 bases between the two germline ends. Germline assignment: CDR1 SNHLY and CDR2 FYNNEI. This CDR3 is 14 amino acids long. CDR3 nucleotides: TGTGCCAGCAGTGACCCCGCCGGTAACTATGGCTACACCTTC. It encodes CASSDPAGNYGYTF.

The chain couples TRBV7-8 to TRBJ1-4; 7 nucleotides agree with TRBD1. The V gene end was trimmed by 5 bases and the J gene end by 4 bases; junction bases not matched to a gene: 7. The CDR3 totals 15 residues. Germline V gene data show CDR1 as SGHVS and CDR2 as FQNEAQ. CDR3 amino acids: CASSEGQSFNEKLFF. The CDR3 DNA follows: TGTGCCAGCAGCGAGGGACAGTCATTTAATGAAAAACTGTTTTTT.